This T cell receptor (beta chain) was profiled in a study of low-dose radiotherapy and immunotherapy resistance in tumors. As to time point: before trial treatment. Both TCRalpha and TCRbeta chains were reverse transcribed with V-gene-specific primers. The authors ran around 18 PCR cycles to amplify TCRs with a constant-region primer and V-primer adapter. Each CDR3 protein is one row after TCRdb ran MiXCR on the reads. The data hold roughly 60,000 distinct CDR3 sequences, with around 27% observed a single time. CDR3 length equals 14 residues. V shed 8 bases and J shed 4 bases, with 15 bases lying between them. Germline CDR1 is MNHEY and CDR2 is SMNVEV (reference sequence). Ten or more counts support this clonotype.

Sequenced material: PBMCs, taken before treatment. This rearrangement joins TRBV27 to TRBJ2-1; perhaps TRBD2 as D (6 bases). This sequence originates from a male donor with prostate cancer. The CDR3 region has the DNA TGTGCCAGCTCGCCGGGACTCTTTTACAATGAGCAGTTCTTC. Its translation is CASSPGLFYNEQFF.